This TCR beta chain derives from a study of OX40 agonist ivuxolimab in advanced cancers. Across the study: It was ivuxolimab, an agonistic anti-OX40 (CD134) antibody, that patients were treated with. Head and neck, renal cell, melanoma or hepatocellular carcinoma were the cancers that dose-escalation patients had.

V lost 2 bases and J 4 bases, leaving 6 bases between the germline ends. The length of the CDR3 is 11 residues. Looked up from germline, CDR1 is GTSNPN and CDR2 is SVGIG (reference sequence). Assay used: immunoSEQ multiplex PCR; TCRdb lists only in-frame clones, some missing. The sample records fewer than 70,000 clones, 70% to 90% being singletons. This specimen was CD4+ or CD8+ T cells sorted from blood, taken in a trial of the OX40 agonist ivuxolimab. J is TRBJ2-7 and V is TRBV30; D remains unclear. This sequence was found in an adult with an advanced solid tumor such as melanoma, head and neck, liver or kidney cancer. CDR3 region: CAWSIAYEQYF. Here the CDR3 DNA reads TGTGCCTGGAGTATCGCGTACGAGCAGTACTTC.